This T cell receptor (beta chain) came from a study of blood T cell repertoires in COVID-19. Whole-study context: Specimens from acute and convalescent COVID-19 originated in the United States, Italy and Spain. PBMCs, B-cell-depleted T cells, or T cells were the source of the cDNA or gDNA that made up the material.

How the authors handled the data: How many nucleated cells were present was estimated from reference gene primer amplification. Assay: immunoSEQ multiplex PCR; the TCRdb copy retains only in-frame clones and omits some. V and J calls and clone size are as listed in that table; D and trimming were resolved from the DNA. The table shows some 80,000 clones, with roughly 90% occurring only once. CDR1 is MNHEY and CDR2 is SVGEGT in the germline V gene. This CDR3 is 12 amino acids long. As regards this clone: Sequence at one end of the junction differs from germline and may be a read error.

The chain links TRBV6-2 or TRBV6-3 to TRBJ2-4, with D possibly matching TRBD1 (6 bases). The sample consisted of peripheral blood. The sequence was obtained from a human donor in a cohort sampled during active COVID-19. Here the CDR3 reads CASSYSGFYRDF. In DNA form, the CDR3 reads TGTGCCAGCAGTTACTCCGGCTTTTACAGGGACTTC.